A single sample is the source of the 23 T cell receptor beta chains below, sequenced in a study of Ad26.COV2.S vaccination and SARS-CoV-2 variants. The assay was immunoSEQ multiplex PCR, and TCRdb's table has in-frame clones only and misses some. The table includes some 520,000 clones, around nine tenths detected once. Regarding treatment: over 15 received Ad26.COV2.S at low or high dose, single or two shots; several received placebo; per-sample allocation not given. Sampling occurred on day 63 after the first vaccine or placebo injection. The source material was peripheral blood, sampled in a trial of Ad26.COV2.S vaccine versus placebo. The receptor source for this set is a person between 18 and 65 years old who received the Ad26.COV2.S COVID-19 vaccine or a placebo.

This rearrangement joins TRBV19 to TRBJ2-7, with 13 bases that match TRBD2. The CDR3 loop spans 14 amino acids. With 8 bases clipped from V and 6 bases from J, the junction kept 7 bases outside the gene matches. CDR1 is LNHDA, CDR2 SQIVND, per germline (reference sequence). The CDR3 reads CASSYRTSGSEQYF. The CDR3 coding sequence is TGTGCCAGTTCCTATAGGACTAGCGGGAGCGAGCAGTACTTC.

V usage is TRBV7-2 and J usage is TRBJ2-1; 11 bases match TRBD2. Per the germline V gene, CDR1 is SGHTA and CDR2 is FQGNSA. CDR3 length: 17 residues. V shed 5 bases, J shed 1 base, and the junction held 7 bases outside the gene matches. In nucleotides, the CDR3 is TGTGCCAGCAGCGTGACCGGGACTAGCGGATCCTACAATGAGCAGTTCTTC. It yields the protein CASSVTGTSGSYNEQFF.

This chain joins TRBV29-1 and TRBJ2-3, with a possible D match to TRBD2 (6 bases). Germline assignment: CDR1 SQVTM and CDR2 ANQGSEA. The CDR3 length is 15 residues. V lost 7 bases and J 0 bases, leaving 17 bases between the germline ends. The DNA for the CDR3 is TGCAGCGCCCAAGGAACTGGGACTAGCACAGATACGCAGTATTTT. It codes for CSAQGTGTSTDTQYF.

V and J are TRBV6-2 or TRBV6-3 and TRBJ1-3; the D gene is possibly TRBD1 (6 bases). Germline CDR1 reads MNHEY; CDR2 reads SVGEGT. Deletions cut 2 bases from V and 1 base from J, with 9 bases between. CDR3 length: 15 amino acids. The CDR3 nucleotides read TGTGCCAGCAGTTACGGAGGGACATCTGGAAACACCATATATTTT. Amino acids: CASSYGGTSGNTIYF.

In nucleotides, the CDR3 is TGTGCCAGCAATCAGGGGGCGGGGGGGCCCCAGCATTTT. Translation gives CASNQGAGGPQHF. This chain connects TRBV27 to TRBJ1-5; 8 positions agree with TRBD1. The CDR3 has 13 residues. Losses at the gene ends were 7 bases for V and 9 bases for J; bases not matched to a gene: 8. Germline CDR1 is MNHEY and CDR2 is SMNVEV (reference sequence).

The V gene is TRBV5-8, the J gene TRBJ2-1, with D unresolved. Trimming took 0 bases from V and 12 from J, leaving 25 bases between them. The germline CDR1 and CDR2 sequences are SGHTS and YDEGEE. The CDR3 is 17 amino acids. CDR3 DNA sequence: TGTGCCAGCAGCTTGGAGGGCTACGGCGGTACCCTACCTGGGCAGTTCTTC. Translation gives CASSLEGYGGTLPGQFF.

The genes are TRBV7-9 and TRBJ1-1; D is undetermined. In germline, CDR1 is SEHNR, CDR2 FQNEAQ (reference sequence). This CDR3 is 14 amino acids long. The V end was cut by 5 bases, the J end by 6 bases, with 16 bases between. Written as DNA, the CDR3 is TGTGCCAGCAGCCCAAATTCGGGCGGCTCTGAAGCTTTCTTT. Translating gives CASSPNSGGSEAFF.

The chain is built from TRBV6-2 or TRBV6-3 and TRBJ2-7; D is unresolved. Trimming took off 4 bases at V and 6 bases at J, with 10 bases between the two ends. Per the germline V gene, CDR1 is MNHEY and CDR2 is SVGEGT. CDR3 length equals 12 residues. For the CDR3, the DNA is TGTGCCAGCAGTTTAGGACGGATCGAGCAGTACTTC. It encodes CASSLGRIEQYF.

The chain employs TRBV6-7 and TRBJ1-4; TRBD1 is a possible D gene (5 bases). TRBV6-7 is classed as an ORF, of uncertain function. Trimming removed 0 bases at V and 5 bases at J, with 10 bases between. The CDR3 has 15 residues. As DNA, the CDR3 is TGTGCCAGCAGTTACTCGCAGGGCCCCAATGAAAAACTGTTTTTT. Translating gives CASSYSQGPNEKLFF.

This chain links TRBV5-8 with TRBJ2-3; D uncertain. The CDR3 length is 17 residues. The V and J ends lost 0 bases and 6 bases respectively, with 20 bases between them. The germline gives CDR1 SGHTS, CDR2 YDEGEE. CDR3 DNA: TGTGCCAGCAGCTTGGAGTTGAGCAGCCAGTCCTTGGATACGCAGTATTTT. It codes for CASSLELSSQSLDTQYF.

The rearrangement links TRBV5-4 to TRBJ2-2, with 15 positions matching TRBD2. V lost 3 bases to trimming and J lost 7 bases; unmatched junction nucleotides: 10. CDR1 and CDR2 from the germline V gene are SGHNT and YYREEE (reference sequence). The CDR3 consists of 18 residues. CDR3 amino acids: CASSYWTSGRVGVGELFF. Written as DNA, the CDR3 is TGTGCCAGCAGCTACTGGACTAGCGGGAGGGTCGGTGTCGGGGAGCTGTTTTTT.

The V call is TRBV30, the J call TRBJ1-4; TRBD1 agrees at 9 bases. Trimming took 0 bases from V and 6 from J; bases not matched to a gene: 2. Germline lookup yields CDR1 GTSNPN and CDR2 SVGIG (reference sequence). There are 14 residues in the CDR3. In DNA, the CDR3 is TGTGCCTGGAGTGTCTGGGACAGGGATGAAAAACTGTTTTTT. Its translation is CAWSVWDRDEKLFF.

This chain joins TRBV28 and TRBJ2-3; 7 nucleotides match TRBD2. The CDR3 consists of 14 residues. Germline V gene lookup returns CDR1 MDHEN and CDR2 SYDVKM. Trimming cost V 3 bases and J 5 bases; bases outside gene matches: 5. The CDR3 loop reads CASSLWGREDTQYF. The CDR3 DNA follows: TGTGCCAGCAGTTTGTGGGGGAGGGAAGATACGCAGTATTTT.

V and J are TRBV7-8 and TRBJ1-2; D is unresolved. This CDR3 comprises 14 residues. Trimming left V 0 bases short and J 7 bases short, with 12 bases between. Germline CDR1 and CDR2: SGHVS and FQNEAQ. Here the CDR3 DNA reads TGTGCCAGCAGCTTAGCGGCAGAGGCCGTTGGCTACACCTTC. Translating gives CASSLAAEAVGYTF.

The CDR3 sequence: CASSLGGSGAVDTQYF. The CDR3 region has the DNA TGCGCCAGCAGCCTTGGCGGGAGTGGCGCAGTAGATACGCAGTATTTT. This rearrangement joins TRBV5-1 to TRBJ2-3; 7 nucleotides line up with TRBD2. The CDR3 contains 16 residues. Trimming cost V 4 bases and J 5 bases; bases outside gene matches: 13. The germline V gene has CDR1 SGHRS and CDR2 YFSETQ.

The V call is TRBV10-3, the J call TRBJ2-1; perhaps D is TRBD1 or TRBD2 (5 bases each). CDR1 ENHRY and CDR2 SYGVKD come from the germline V gene. The CDR3 consists of 14 residues. Trimming cost V 5 bases and J 7 bases, with 15 bases left between them. CDR3 protein: CAISNPGSRNEQFF. As DNA, the CDR3 is TGTGCCATCAGTAACCCAGGGAGCCGTAATGAGCAGTTCTTC.

The J gene is TRBJ2-5, the V gene TRBV29-1, with D maybe TRBD1 (5 bases). CDR3 length equals 13 residues. Germline CDR1 is SQVTM and CDR2 is ANQGSEA. V was pared by 4 bases and J by 1 base, with 10 bases between. The CDR3 here is CSVAQTAQETQYF. In DNA, the CDR3 is TGCAGCGTTGCCCAGACAGCCCAAGAGACCCAGTACTTC.

This chain uses TRBV7-2 with TRBJ1-1, with TRBD1 as a possible D gene (5 bases). Germline CDR1 is SGHTA and CDR2 is FQGNSA. The CDR3 is made up of 16 amino acids. Trimming cost V 3 bases and J 0 bases, with 14 bases left between them. CDR3 coding DNA: TGTGCCAGCAGCTTGGGGCAGGGATCCATGAACACTGAAGCTTTCTTT. Its protein product is CASSLGQGSMNTEAFF.

For the CDR3, the DNA is TGCGCCAGCAGCCAAGAATGGGGCTCAGGGCAAATCTACGAGCAGTACTTC. Its protein product is CASSQEWGSGQIYEQYF. The J gene is TRBJ2-7, the V gene TRBV4-3; maybe TRBD1 (5 bases). V lost 0 bases and J 3 bases, leaving 18 bases between the germline ends. CDR3 length: 17 amino acids. Germline lookup yields CDR1 LGHNA and CDR2 YSLEER.

The CDR3 sequence is CATSRPDLYEQYF. CDR3 DNA: TGTGCCACCAGCAGGCCGGACTTGTACGAGCAGTACTTC. The chain employs TRBV15 and TRBJ2-7; D might be TRBD2 (5 bases). The CDR3 spans 13 residues. Germline V gene lookup returns CDR1 LNHNV and CDR2 YYDKDF (reference sequence). V lost 3 bases and J 4 bases, leaving 10 bases between the germline ends.

The chain links TRBV5-1 to TRBJ1-1; 7 nucleotides align to TRBD1. Trimming at V came to 0 bases and at J to 11 bases, leaving 10 bases not matched to a gene. This CDR3 has 14 residues. The V gene's germline CDR1 is SGHRS and CDR2 YFSETQ. CDR3: CASSLVGDRTGAFF. CDR3 nucleotides: TGCGCCAGCAGCTTGGTAGGGGACAGAACGGGGGCTTTCTTT.

This chain links TRBV2 with TRBJ1-2; 7 positions agree with TRBD1. CDR1 SNHLY and CDR2 FYNNEI come from the germline V gene. The CDR3 runs to 15 residues. With V trimmed by 5 bases and J by 2 bases, 8 bases remained unmatched. DNA for the CDR3: TGTGCCAGCAGTAGCACAGGGGTCGGCAACTATGGCTACACCTTC. It encodes CASSSTGVGNYGYTF.

The V and J genes are TRBV14 and TRBJ2-5; 14 bases agree with TRBD2. Germline CDR1 SGHDN, CDR2 FVKESK. This CDR3 contains 17 residues. V trimming: 0 bases; J trimming: 5 bases; junction bases outside the gene matches: 5. CDR3: CASSQDGTSGSVETQYF. The DNA for the CDR3 is TGTGCCAGCAGCCAAGATGGGACTAGCGGGAGTGTTGAGACCCAGTACTTC.